This passage covers 28 T cell receptor beta chains from one sample sequenced in a study of blood T cell repertoires in COVID-19. Libraries were prepared by immunoSEQ multiplex PCR; TCRdb keeps only in-frame clonotypes and omits some of them. The table lists 150,000 to 200,000 clones, around nine tenths of them singletons. What was sequenced was peripheral blood. All receptors derive from a man in his late teens or twenties with active or convalescent COVID-19.

This clone appeared once. This sequence joins TRBV2 and TRBJ1-6, with D perhaps matching TRBD1 (6 bases). Trimming took off 6 bases at V and 6 bases at J, with 12 bases between the two ends. Germline V gene lookup returns CDR1 SNHLY and CDR2 FYNNEI. This CDR3 is built from 14 residues. The CDR3 reads CASRSGQFNSPLHF. As DNA, the CDR3 is TGTGCCAGCAGATCTGGACAGTTTAATTCACCCCTCCACTTT. The entire variable domain, with the rest obtained from reference TRBV2 and TRBJ1-6, is as follows: EPEVTQTPSHQVTQMGQEVILRCVPISNHLYFYWYRQILGQKVEFLVSFYNNEISEKSEIFDDQFSVERPDGSNFTLKIRSTKLEDSAMYFCASRSGQFNSPLHFGNGTRLTVT.

V is TRBV6-5 and J is TRBJ2-7; D is perhaps TRBD2 (6 bases). CDR3 length equals 15 residues. The germline V gene encodes CDR1 MNHEY and CDR2 SVGAGI. With 0 bases removed from V and 7 bases from J, the gap between germline ends came to 16 bases. The CDR3 is CASSYSNLAGSEQYF. Here the CDR3 DNA reads TGTGCCAGCAGTTACTCGAATCTGGCCGGGAGTGAGCAGTACTTC.

The rearrangement joins TRBV5-8 to TRBJ1-1; TRBD1 aligns across 7 bases. This CDR3 is built from 14 residues. Losses at the gene ends were 7 bases for V and 11 bases for J; bases not matched to a gene: 17. Germline CDR1 reads SGHTS; CDR2 reads YDEGEE. The CDR3 DNA reads as TGTGCCAGCCGTAGACAGGGTTTGATCCGTGGGGCTTTCTTT. This translates into CASRRQGLIRGAFF. The entire variable domain, with the rest obtained from reference TRBV5-8 and TRBJ1-1, is as follows: EAGVTQSPTHLIKTRGQQATLRCSPISGHTSVYWYQQALGLGLQFLLWYDEGEERNRGNFPPRFSGRQFPNYSSELNVNALELEDSALYLCASRRQGLIRGAFFGQGTRLTVV.

The J gene is TRBJ1-3, the V gene TRBV5-1; D perhaps matches TRBD1 (6 bases). This CDR3 has 16 residues. V gave up 3 bases and J gave up 2 bases, with 15 bases separating them. The V gene's germline CDR1 is SGHRS and CDR2 YFSETQ. CDR3 DNA sequence: TGCGCCAGCAGCTGGGGCCAGGGGTCTGCTGGAAACACCATATATTTT. Its translation: CASSWGQGSAGNTIYF.

The CDR3 coding sequence is TGTGCCAGCAGTGAATGGGGGGAATCGGAGACCCAGTACTTC. Residues: CASSEWGESETQYF. The chain uses TRBV25-1 and TRBJ2-5; TRBD2 might be the D (6 bases). The CDR3 runs to 14 residues. Germline-derived CDR1 and CDR2 are MGHDK and SYGVNS. Trimming shortened V by 1 base and J by 5 bases, and 11 bases separated the two germline ends.

The chain links TRBV3-1 (or the pseudogene TRBV3-2) to TRBJ1-4; weak D call: TRBD1 (5 bases). V was shortened by 0 bases and J by 4 bases, with 24 bases between the two germline ends. CDR3 length: 20 residues. Germline CDR1 reads LGHDT; CDR2 reads YNNKEL (reference sequence). In DNA, the CDR3 is TGTGCCAGCAGCCAAGAAGGCGCGGGGCCTCCCTTGCAGGGTAATGAAAAACTGTTTTTT. This sequence encodes CASSQEGAGPPLQGNEKLFF.

The chain uses TRBV6-5 and TRBJ1-1; 8 bases are shared with TRBD1. Germline V gene sequence: CDR1 MNHEY, CDR2 SVGAGI. The V gene end was trimmed by 3 bases and the J gene end by 6 bases; junction bases not matched to a gene: 6. The CDR3 sequence is 14 residues long. Here the CDR3 reads CASSYPDRDAEAFF. CDR3 DNA: TGTGCCAGCAGTTATCCGGACAGGGACGCTGAAGCTTTCTTT.

The chain uses TRBV19 and TRBJ2-7; 9 bases agree with TRBD1. The length of the CDR3 is 14 residues. V lost 3 bases and J lost 6; bases outside the gene matches: 6. Germline V CDR1 and CDR2: LNHDA, SQIVND (reference sequence). The CDR3 DNA reads as TGTGCCAGTAGTATGGGACAGGGTTTGAGCGAGCAGTACTTC. The encoded protein is CASSMGQGLSEQYF.

In DNA, the CDR3 is TGTGCCAGCAGTCCAGCGGGAGGCTCCGAGCAGTACTTC. Translation gives CASSPAGGSEQYF. The chain recombines TRBV2 with TRBJ2-7; the match to TRBD2 covers 9 bases. From germline, CDR1 is SNHLY and CDR2 FYNNEI. The CDR3 has 13 residues. J was trimmed by 6 bases and V by 5 bases; bases with no gene match: 5. Combining the CDR3 with reference TRBV2 and TRBJ2-7 gives the whole variable domain EPEVTQTPSHQVTQMGQEVILRCVPISNHLYFYWYRQILGQKVEFLVSFYNNEISEKSEIFDDQFSVERPDGSNFTLKIRSTKLEDSAMYFCASSPAGGSEQYFGPGTRLTVT.

The V call is TRBV28, the J call TRBJ1-5, with D possibly matching TRBD1 (5 bases). The CDR3 is 14 amino acids. V lost 4 bases, J lost 3 bases, and 10 bases lay in between. Germline V gene data show CDR1 as MDHEN and CDR2 as SYDVKM. The CDR3 nucleotides read TGTGCCAGCAGTTCCGACAGCTACAATCAGCCCCAGCATTTT. The encoded protein is CASSSDSYNQPQHF.

The chain links TRBV6-5 to TRBJ1-1, with D maybe TRBD1 (6 bases). Trimming removed 6 bases from V and 1 base from J, with 12 bases in between. There are 14 residues in the CDR3. CDR1 MNHEY and CDR2 SVGAGI come from the germline V gene. The DNA for the CDR3 is TGTGCCAGCAGCCCACAGGGACGGAACACTGAAGCTTTCTTT. Its protein is CASSPQGRNTEAFF.

The rearrangement joins TRBV7-2 to TRBJ1-6; D is ambiguous. This CDR3 has 17 residues. The germline V and J ends were trimmed by 2 bases and 4 bases, with 15 bases remaining between them. The V gene's germline CDR1 is SGHTA and CDR2 FQGNSA. CDR3 region: CASSLRFTGRYNSPLHF. The CDR3 DNA sequence: TGTGCCAGCAGCTTAAGATTTACGGGGAGGTATAATTCACCCCTCCACTTT. Complete variable domain (other parts from reference TRBV7-2 and TRBJ1-6): GAGVSQSPSNKVTEKGKDVELRCDPISGHTALYWYRQSLGQGLEFLIYFQGNSAPDKSGLPSDRFSAERTGGSVSTLTIQRTQQEDSAVYLCASSLRFTGRYNSPLHFGNGTRLTVT.

This rearrangement joins TRBV6-5 to TRBJ2-1; D might be TRBD1 (7 bases). Between the trimmed V and J ends, which lost 6 bases and 2 bases, there was a span of 11 bases. Germline CDR1 and CDR2: MNHEY and SVGAGI. There are 14 residues in the CDR3. The CDR3 sequence is CASRRDSTYNEQFF. The CDR3 nucleotides are TGTGCCAGCAGGCGGGACAGCACCTACAATGAGCAGTTCTTC.

The sample holds one count of this clone. One end of the junction is discordant with germline, which a read error may explain. The V call is TRBV18, the J call TRBJ1-1; TRBD1 agrees at 8 bases. From germline, CDR1 is KGHSH and CDR2 LQKENI. CDR3 size: 16 residues. CDR3 region: CASSPGRTGLNTEAFF. CDR3 sequence (DNA): TGTGCCAGCTCACCGGGGAGGACAGGGCTGAATACTGAAGCTTTCTTT.

In the case of this clone: At one end, the junction sequence differs from germline, possibly due to a read error. The genes are TRBV7-7 and TRBJ2-1; 8 nucleotides line up with TRBD2. The CDR3 sequence is 15 residues long. Germline values: CDR1 SSHAT, CDR2 FNYEAQ (reference sequence). CDR3 region: CASSSGGAMYNEQFF. In DNA, the CDR3 is TGTGCTAGCAGCTCCGGGGGGGCAATGTACAATGAGCAGTTCTTC.

V and J are TRBV2 and TRBJ1-4; tentatively, D is TRBD1 (6 bases). Germline V gene data show CDR1 as SNHLY and CDR2 as FYNNEI. The CDR3 runs 14 residues. The V end was cut by 3 bases, the J end by 8 bases, with 13 bases between. This chain's CDR3 is CASSDQGLGEKLFF. The CDR3 DNA is TGTGCCAGCAGTGATCAGGGGCTGGGGGAAAAACTGTTTTTT.

The gene calls are TRBV5-1 and TRBJ2-6, with no clear D. The germline gives CDR1 SGHRS, CDR2 YFSETQ. The CDR3 loop spans 15 amino acids. V lost 2 bases and J lost 1, with 7 bases in between. This CDR3 reads CASSFGASGANVLTF. CDR3 sequence (DNA): TGCGCCAGCAGCTTTGGAGCTTCTGGGGCCAACGTCCTGACTTTC.

This chain links TRBV6-5 with TRBJ1-1, with TRBD1 as a possible D gene (5 bases). The CDR3 is made up of 14 amino acids. Germline CDR1 is MNHEY and CDR2 is SVGAGI. Trimming removed 7 bases at V and 4 bases at J, with 16 bases between. The CDR3 DNA sequence: TGTGCCAGCACCTGGGGGGGGTTGGGCACTGAAGCTTTCTTT. Translation gives CASTWGGLGTEAFF.

With respect to this clone: Relative to the germline gene, one junction end is altered; a read error may explain this. J is TRBJ2-5 and V is TRBV9; TRBD2 matches at 11 bases. CDR1 is SGDLS and CDR2 is YYNGEE in the germline V gene. The CDR3 runs 13 residues. The CDR3 region has the DNA TGTGCCAGCAGCGACACTAGCGGGAGAGTGATCGACTTC. It is translated as CASSDTSGRVIDF.

The chain joins TRBV11-2 to TRBJ2-1; no firm D call. Looked up from germline, CDR1 is SGHAT and CDR2 is FQNNGV. This CDR3 contains 16 residues. Trimming shortened V by 5 bases and J by 6 bases, and 20 bases separated the two germline ends. The CDR3 coding sequence is TGTGCCAGCAGCGCTGACAATTTTGGATCGAGCAATGAGCAGTTCTTC. Its translation: CASSADNFGSSNEQFF.

V usage is TRBV7-9 and J usage is TRBJ2-2; D might be TRBD2 (5 bases). Looked up from germline, CDR1 is SEHNR and CDR2 is FQNEAQ (reference sequence). Trimming took off 1 base at V and 5 bases at J, with 11 bases between the two ends. This CDR3 is 15 amino acids long. The CDR3 DNA reads as TGTGCCAGCAGCTTAGTGGGAAGAGGGACCGGGGAGCTGTTTTTT. This encodes CASSLVGRGTGELFF. The full variable domain, its missing parts supplied by reference TRBV7-9 and TRBJ2-2, is DTGVSQNPRHKITKRGQNVTFRCDPISEHNRLYWYRQTLGQGPEFLTYFQNEAQLEKSRLLSDRFSAERPKGSFSTLEIQRTEQGDSAMYLCASSLVGRGTGELFFGEGSRLTVL.

V usage is TRBV13 and J usage is TRBJ2-7, with D possibly being TRBD1 (5 bases). V gave up 5 bases and J gave up 2 bases, with 13 bases separating them. The germline CDR1 and CDR2 sequences are PRHDT and FYEKMQ (reference sequence). The CDR3 loop spans 14 amino acids. CDR3 amino acids: CASSPQTAPYEQYF. The CDR3 DNA is TGTGCCAGCAGCCCTCAGACAGCACCCTACGAGCAGTACTTC.

This rearrangement joins TRBV6-5 to TRBJ2-5, with 8 bases aligning to TRBD2. V shed 4 bases, J shed 4 bases, and the junction held 8 bases outside the gene matches. The germline CDR1 and CDR2 sequences are MNHEY and SVGAGI. The CDR3 has 15 amino acids. The CDR3: CASSLGGGPGETQYF. The CDR3 nucleotides read TGTGCCAGCAGTTTAGGCGGGGGGCCCGGAGAGACCCAGTACTTC.

In regard to this clone: The sample has other DNA sequences that encode this CDR3 too. This chain uses TRBV6-5 with TRBJ2-2; 10 bases align to TRBD1. CDR1 MNHEY and CDR2 SVGAGI come from the germline V gene. This CDR3 has 15 residues. Losses at the gene ends were 5 bases for V and 5 bases for J; bases not matched to a gene: 5. The CDR3 sequence is CASSRGTGVTGELFF. The CDR3 region has the DNA TGTGCCAGCAGTAGAGGGACAGGGGTAACCGGGGAGCTGTTTTTT.

The V call is TRBV12-5, the J call TRBJ2-2; 11 bases are a match to TRBD1. The CDR3 is 14 residues long. Trimming removed 5 bases from V and 6 bases from J; junction bases left unmatched: 2. CDR1 is LGHNT, CDR2 FRNRAP, per germline. The chain's CDR3 is CASGRTGGSGELFF. The CDR3 DNA is TGTGCTAGTGGTAGGACAGGGGGCTCCGGGGAGCTGTTTTTT.

The CDR3 bases are TGTGCCAGCAGTGAAGTAGGGGGCAGCACTGAAGCTTTCTTT. Amino acids: CASSEVGGSTEAFF. This chain connects TRBV6-1 to TRBJ1-1; 7 nucleotides line up with TRBD1. The CDR3 loop spans 14 amino acids. V lost 1 base to trimming and J lost 4 bases; unmatched junction nucleotides: 3. Germline CDR1 is MNHNS and CDR2 is SASEGT.

The chain joins TRBV28 to TRBJ1-1; 7 bases match TRBD1. From germline, CDR1 is MDHEN and CDR2 SYDVKM. The trim removed 6 bases at V and 0 bases at J, leaving 7 bases unmatched. The CDR3 runs to 15 residues. Here the CDR3 reads CASSPGGLMNTEAFF. CDR3 coding DNA: TGTGCCAGCAGCCCAGGGGGGTTAATGAACACTGAAGCTTTCTTT. Variable domain in full (rest from reference TRBV28 and TRBJ1-1): DVKVTQSSRYLVKRTGEKVFLECVQDMDHENMFWYRQDPGLGLRLIYFSYDVKMKEKGDIPEGYSVSREKKERFSLILESASTNQTSMYLCASSPGGLMNTEAFFGQGTRLTVV.

This rearrangement joins TRBV9 to TRBJ2-1; 10 bases are a match to TRBD1. The V and J ends lost 4 bases and 2 bases, in that order; junction bases with no gene match: 3. Germline V gene sequence: CDR1 SGDLS, CDR2 YYNGEE. CDR3 length: 15 amino acids. As DNA, the CDR3 is TGTGCCAGCAGCTACGGACAGGGGGCCTACAATGAGCAGTTCTTC. This translates into CASSYGQGAYNEQFF.